This passage covers 17 T cell receptor beta chains from one sample sequenced in a study of blood T cell repertoires in COVID-19. Repertoires were generated with immunoSEQ multiplex PCR, while TCRdb's copy carries only in-frame clones and drops some. The sample yields about 210,000 clones, around 90% seen once. The material sequenced was PBMCs or T cells enriched from blood (not recorded which). Receptors originate from a man aged 18-30 years with acute COVID-19.

Worth noting for this clone: The germline gene is not matched at one end of the junction; a read error may be the cause. V is TRBV5-8 and J is TRBJ1-2; TRBD1 agrees at 9 bases. The CDR3 extends over 15 amino acids. The germline gives CDR1 SGHTS, CDR2 YDEGEE. CDR3 coding DNA: TGTGCCAGCAGCTTCGGACCGGGACAGGGAGAGGCGGGTAGATTC. It translates to CASSFGPGQGEAGRF.

The chain uses TRBV5-1 and TRBJ2-2; 9 nucleotides align to TRBD1. J gave up 6 bases and V 6 bases, and 15 bases lay outside the gene matches. The CDR3 contains 17 residues. Germline assignment: CDR1 SGHRS and CDR2 YFSETQ. The CDR3 DNA reads as TGCGCCAGCACCTCAAACCCGGGACAGGGAAGTGCCGGGGAGCTGTTTTTT. It codes for CASTSNPGQGSAGELFF.

This clone has just one count. The chain combines TRBV6-2 or TRBV6-3 with TRBJ2-7; 10 bases align to TRBD2. V lost 6 bases to trimming and J lost 4 bases; unmatched junction nucleotides: 6. Germline V gene data show CDR1 as MNHEY and CDR2 as SVGEGT. The CDR3 covers 14 residues. CDR3 in amino acids: CASSPTSGKYEQYF. As DNA, the CDR3 is TGTGCCAGCAGCCCTACTAGCGGGAAGTACGAGCAGTACTTC.

The chain links TRBV15 to TRBJ1-2; a weak D match, TRBD1 (5 bases). This CDR3 is built from 18 residues. CDR1 and CDR2 from the germline V gene are LNHNV and YYDKDF (reference sequence). V was cut by 0 bases and J by 6 bases, with 23 bases left in between. The CDR3 nucleotides are TGTGCCACCAGCAGAGATTGGTCGGACACCTCCATTGTGGATGGCTACACCTTC. It is translated as CATSRDWSDTSIVDGYTF.

There are a few counts of this clone. The V call is TRBV15, the J call TRBJ1-2, with D unclear. There are 17 residues in the CDR3. V lost 3 bases to trimming and J lost 2 bases, with 19 bases between them. CDR1 is LNHNV and CDR2 is YYDKDF in the germline V gene (reference sequence). The CDR3 reads CATSSTVPPGRNYGYTF. The CDR3 DNA reads as TGTGCCACCAGCAGTACGGTTCCCCCGGGGAGGAACTATGGCTACACCTTC.

As for this clone: The same CDR3 also results from other DNA sequences found in this sample. This chain joins TRBV7-3 and TRBJ2-2; 7 bases agree with TRBD1. Germline assignment: CDR1 SGHTA and CDR2 FQGTGA. V lost 6 bases and J lost 5; bases outside the gene matches: 3. The CDR3 is made up of 13 amino acids. CDR3 nucleotide sequence: TGTGCCAGCAGTTCAGGGGGAACCGGGGAGCTGTTTTTT. Its translation is CASSSGGTGELFF. Supplemented by reference TRBV7-3 and TRBJ2-2, the full variable domain reads GAGVSQTPSNKVTEKGKYVELRCDPISGHTALYWYRQSLGQGPEFLIYFQGTGAADDSGLPNDRFFAVRPEGSVSTLKIQRTERGDSAVYLCASSSGGTGELFFGEGSRLTVL.

This clone was detected only a few times. The chain links TRBV24-1 to TRBJ2-5, with 9 positions matching TRBD1. The ends lost 3 bases at V and 4 bases at J; junction bases unmatched: 5. There are 15 residues in the CDR3. Germline V gives CDR1 KGHDR, CDR2 SFDVKD. The DNA for the CDR3 is TGTGCCACCAGTGATCCGACAGGGGGGCGAGAGACCCAGTACTTC. As protein: CATSDPTGGRETQYF.

The chain uses TRBV9 and TRBJ2-3; 8 positions agree with TRBD2. There are 15 residues in the CDR3. J lost 0 bases, V lost 5 bases, and 5 bases had no gene match. Germline V gene data show CDR1 as SGDLS and CDR2 as YYNGEE. CDR3 sequence (DNA): TGTGCCAGCAGTGCCGGGGGGGCTAGCACAGATACGCAGTATTTT. This translates into CASSAGGASTDTQYF.

This clone turned up a few times. The gene calls are TRBV7-2 and TRBJ1-5; D call uncertain. V was cut by 6 bases and J by 0 bases, with 12 bases left in between. There are 15 residues in the CDR3. Germline V CDR1 and CDR2: SGHTA, FQGNSA. In nucleotides, the CDR3 is TGTGCCAGCAGTCTTCTACCGGGTAGCAATCAGCCCCAGCATTTT. Its translation: CASSLLPGSNQPQHF.

This chain connects TRBV4-2 to TRBJ2-7, with D maybe TRBD2 (5 bases). V was shortened by 0 bases and J by 3 bases, with 15 bases between the two germline ends. Germline assignment: CDR1 LGHNA and CDR2 YNFKEQ. This CDR3 spans 16 amino acids. The CDR3 bases are TGTGCCAGCAGCCAAGATGACCTAGAGGCGGGCTACGAGCAGTACTTC. Its translation is CASSQDDLEAGYEQYF.

The chain has TRBV19 and TRBJ2-7, with 10 bases that match TRBD1. This CDR3 spans 17 amino acids. Losses at the gene ends were 8 bases for V and 4 bases for J; bases not matched to a gene: 17. In germline, CDR1 is LNHDA, CDR2 SQIVND (reference sequence). The CDR3 sequence: CASPGPNPGQGWYEQYF. For the CDR3, the DNA is TGTGCCAGTCCTGGCCCCAATCCGGGACAGGGGTGGTACGAGCAGTACTTC.

This chain connects TRBV13 to TRBJ2-5, with D perhaps matching TRBD1 (8 bases). Germline V gene sequence: CDR1 PRHDT, CDR2 FYEKMQ (reference sequence). The CDR3 consists of 15 residues. Trimming shortened V by 5 bases and J by 5 bases, and 18 bases separated the two germline ends. CDR3 loop: CASSAGANRGETQYF. The CDR3, as DNA: TGTGCCAGCAGCGCGGGGGCTAACAGGGGGGAGACCCAGTACTTC.

The rearrangement joins TRBV28 to TRBJ2-1, with 9 nucleotides matching TRBD2. The germline CDR1 and CDR2 sequences are MDHEN and SYDVKM. The J segment lost 8 bases and the V segment lost 6 bases, leaving 11 bases of the junction unmatched. This CDR3 comprises 15 residues. CDR3: CASSQPGLARDEQFF. DNA for the CDR3: TGTGCCAGCAGCCAACCGGGACTAGCTAGGGATGAGCAGTTCTTC.

The V gene is TRBV15, the J gene TRBJ2-2; TRBD2 matches 7 bases. Germline CDR1 is LNHNV and CDR2 is YYDKDF (reference sequence). The CDR3 loop spans 16 amino acids. Losses at the gene ends were 0 bases for V and 4 bases for J; bases not matched to a gene: 5. CDR3 DNA: TGTGCCACCAGCAGAGAAGGGACGGGAGGCACCGGGGAGCTGTTTTTT. It yields the protein CATSREGTGGTGELFF.

The rearrangement joins TRBV27 to TRBJ2-6; perhaps TRBD1 as D (5 bases). The V gene's germline CDR1 is MNHEY and CDR2 SMNVEV (reference sequence). V was shortened by 1 base and J by 2 bases, with 18 bases between the two germline ends. The CDR3 extends over 19 amino acids. For the CDR3, the DNA is TGTGCCAGCAGTTTATTGCCCCCGACCCTAGGGGCTGGGGCCAACGTCCTGACTTTC. Translation gives CASSLLPPTLGAGANVLTF.

The chain couples TRBV15 to TRBJ1-4; D is unclear. Trimming took off 0 bases at V and 8 bases at J, with 7 bases between the two ends. The CDR3 runs 13 residues. Germline V gene lookup returns CDR1 LNHNV and CDR2 YYDKDF (reference sequence). The CDR3 is CATSRDVGEKLFF. CDR3 nucleotides: TGTGCCACCAGCAGAGATGTCGGGGAAAAACTGTTTTTT.

V usage is TRBV29-1 and J usage is TRBJ2-1; D possibly corresponds to TRBD1 (6 bases). CDR1 SQVTM and CDR2 ANQGSEA come from the germline V gene. CDR3 size: 17 residues. With 4 bases removed from V and 5 bases from J, the gap between germline ends came to 24 bases. The CDR3 nucleotides are TGCAGCGTTGTCTACACCAGGGGAAAAGGACTCGACAATGAGCAGTTCTTC. This gives the protein CSVVYTRGKGLDNEQFF.